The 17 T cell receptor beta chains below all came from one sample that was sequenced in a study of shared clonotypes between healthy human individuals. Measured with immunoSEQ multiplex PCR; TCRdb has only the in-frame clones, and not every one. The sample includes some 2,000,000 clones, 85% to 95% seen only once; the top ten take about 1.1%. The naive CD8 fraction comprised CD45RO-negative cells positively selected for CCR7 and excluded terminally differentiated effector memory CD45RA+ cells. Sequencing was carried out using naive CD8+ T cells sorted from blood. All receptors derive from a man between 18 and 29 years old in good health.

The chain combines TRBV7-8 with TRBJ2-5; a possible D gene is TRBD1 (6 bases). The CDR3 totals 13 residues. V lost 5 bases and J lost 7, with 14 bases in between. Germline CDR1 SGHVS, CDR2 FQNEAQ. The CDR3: CASSPPETGTQYF. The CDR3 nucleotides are TGTGCCAGCAGCCCCCCTGAGACAGGGACCCAGTACTTC.

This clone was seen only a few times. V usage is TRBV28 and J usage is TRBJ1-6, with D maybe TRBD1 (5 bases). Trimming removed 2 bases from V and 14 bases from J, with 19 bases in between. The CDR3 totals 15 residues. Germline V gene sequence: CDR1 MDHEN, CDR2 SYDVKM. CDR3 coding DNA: TGTGCCAGCAGTTTAGGCCGGGCTACAGGTAGGGCCCTCCACTTT. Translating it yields CASSLGRATGRALHF.

CDR3 in DNA: TGTGCCAGCAGTGAACGGGCTCCCAACTATGGCTACACCTTC. Translation: CASSERAPNYGYTF. The chain couples TRBV6-1 to TRBJ1-2; D is ambiguous. Germline V gene lookup returns CDR1 MNHNS and CDR2 SASEGT. Deletions cut 2 bases from V and 2 bases from J, with 9 bases between. The CDR3 is made up of 14 amino acids.

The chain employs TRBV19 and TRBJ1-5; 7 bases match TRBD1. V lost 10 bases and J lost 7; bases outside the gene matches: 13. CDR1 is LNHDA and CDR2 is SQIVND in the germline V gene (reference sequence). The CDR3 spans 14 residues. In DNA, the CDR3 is TGTGCCACCCAGGGACAGCCCGCCAGGCAGCCCCAGCATTTT. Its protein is CATQGQPARQPQHF.

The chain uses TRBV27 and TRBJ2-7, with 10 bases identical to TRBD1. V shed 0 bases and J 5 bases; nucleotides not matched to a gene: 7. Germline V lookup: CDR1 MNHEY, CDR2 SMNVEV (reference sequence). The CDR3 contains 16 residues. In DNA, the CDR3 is TGTGCCAGCAGTTTATCGTACGGGACAGGGGTGAACGAGCAGTACTTC. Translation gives CASSLSYGTGVNEQYF.

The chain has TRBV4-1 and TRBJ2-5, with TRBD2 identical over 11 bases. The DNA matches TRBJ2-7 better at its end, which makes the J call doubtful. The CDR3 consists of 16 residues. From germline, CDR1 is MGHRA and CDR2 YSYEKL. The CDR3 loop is CASSQELAGGSYEQYF. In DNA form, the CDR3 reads TGCGCCAGCAGCCAAGAGCTAGCGGGGGGCTCCTACGAGCAGTACTTC.

CDR3 nucleotides: TGTGCCAGCAGCTTTTCGGACGGGTTGAACACTGAAGCTTTCTTT. Encoded protein: CASSFSDGLNTEAFF. The rearrangement links TRBV9 to TRBJ1-1; D remains unclear. The V end lost 4 bases, the J end lost 0 bases, and 13 bases lay between the germline ends. The CDR3 contains 15 residues. Germline loops: CDR1 SGDLS, CDR2 YYNGEE.

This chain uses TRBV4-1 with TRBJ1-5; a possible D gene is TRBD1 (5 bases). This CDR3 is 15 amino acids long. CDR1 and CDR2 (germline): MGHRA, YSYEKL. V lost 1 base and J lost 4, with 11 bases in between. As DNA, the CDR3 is TGCGCCAGCAGCCAAGGACCAGGGCCTAATCAGCCCCAGCATTTT. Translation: CASSQGPGPNQPQHF.

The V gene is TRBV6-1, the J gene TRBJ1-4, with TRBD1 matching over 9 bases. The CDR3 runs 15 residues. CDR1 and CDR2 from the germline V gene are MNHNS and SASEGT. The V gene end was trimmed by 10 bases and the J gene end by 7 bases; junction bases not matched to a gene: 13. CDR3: CATDLGDRVTEKLFF. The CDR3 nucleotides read TGTGCCACCGACCTCGGGGACAGGGTGACTGAAAAACTGTTTTTT.

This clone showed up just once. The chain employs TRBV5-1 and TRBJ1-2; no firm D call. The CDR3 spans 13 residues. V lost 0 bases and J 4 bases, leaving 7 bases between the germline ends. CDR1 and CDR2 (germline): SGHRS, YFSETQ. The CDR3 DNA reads TGCGCCAGCAGCTTGGCGGAGAGCTATGGCTACACCTTC. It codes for CASSLAESYGYTF.

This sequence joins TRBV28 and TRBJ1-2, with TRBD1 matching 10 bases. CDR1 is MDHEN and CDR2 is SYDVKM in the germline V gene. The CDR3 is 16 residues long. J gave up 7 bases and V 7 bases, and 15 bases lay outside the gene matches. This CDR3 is CASTLRQGALMGGYTF. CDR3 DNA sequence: TGTGCCAGCACCCTCAGACAGGGGGCCCTCATGGGTGGCTACACCTTC.

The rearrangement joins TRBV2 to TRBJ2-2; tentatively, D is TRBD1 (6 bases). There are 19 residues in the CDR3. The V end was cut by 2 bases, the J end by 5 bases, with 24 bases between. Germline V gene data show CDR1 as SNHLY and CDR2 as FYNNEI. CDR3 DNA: TGTGCCAGCAGTGAAACAGTGGTTTTGGAACAGGGTTGGACCGGGGAGCTGTTTTTT. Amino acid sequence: CASSETVVLEQGWTGELFF.

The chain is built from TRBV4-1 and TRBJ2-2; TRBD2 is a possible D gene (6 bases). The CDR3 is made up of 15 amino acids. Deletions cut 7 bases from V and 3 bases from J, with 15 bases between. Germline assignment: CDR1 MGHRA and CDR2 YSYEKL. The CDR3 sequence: CASNYRDSYTGELFF. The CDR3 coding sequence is TGCGCCAGCAATTACCGGGACTCCTACACCGGGGAGCTGTTTTTT.

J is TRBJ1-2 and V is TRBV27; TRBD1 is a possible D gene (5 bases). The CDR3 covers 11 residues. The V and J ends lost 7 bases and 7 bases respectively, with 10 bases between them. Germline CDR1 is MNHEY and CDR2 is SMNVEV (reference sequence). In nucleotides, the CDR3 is TGTGCCAGCATGTCGGGGCGTGGCTACACCTTC. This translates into CASMSGRGYTF.

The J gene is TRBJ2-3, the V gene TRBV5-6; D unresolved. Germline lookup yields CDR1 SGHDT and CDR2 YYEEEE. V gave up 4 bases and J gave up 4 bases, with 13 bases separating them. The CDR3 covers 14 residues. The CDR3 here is CASSLPPAPDTQYF. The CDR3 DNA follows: TGTGCCAGCAGCCTCCCCCCGGCCCCAGATACGCAGTATTTT.

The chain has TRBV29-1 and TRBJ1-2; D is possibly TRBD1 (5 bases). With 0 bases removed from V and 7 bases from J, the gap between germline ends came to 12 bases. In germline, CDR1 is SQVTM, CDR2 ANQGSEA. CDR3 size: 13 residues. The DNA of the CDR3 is TGCAGCGTTGAAGATCCTGAGACAGTTGGCTACACCTTC. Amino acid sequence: CSVEDPETVGYTF.

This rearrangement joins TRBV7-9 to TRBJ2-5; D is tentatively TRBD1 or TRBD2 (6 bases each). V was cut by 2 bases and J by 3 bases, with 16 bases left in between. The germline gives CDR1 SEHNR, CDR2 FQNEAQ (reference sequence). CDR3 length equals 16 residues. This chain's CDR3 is CASSLWVGGVEETQYF. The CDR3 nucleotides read TGTGCCAGCAGCTTATGGGTGGGGGGCGTCGAAGAGACCCAGTACTTC.